The clone carrying this T cell receptor beta chain appeared a single time. What it recognizes is unknown. The data were taken from a study of breast tumors, draining lymph nodes, adjacent tissues. V was shortened by 6 bases and J by 4 bases, with 13 bases between the two germline ends. Germline V gives CDR1 DFQATT, CDR2 SNEGSKA (reference sequence). The CDR3 has 13 residues. TCRdb re-derived calls from the multiplex PCR reads in MiXCR, one entry per CDR3 protein. Of more than 50,000 distinct CDR3 sequences listed, about 40% were seen once; the top ten hold about 10%. Study results and caveats: Tumor and nontumor repertoires were significantly more similar in luminal-like than in basal-like breast cancer. Data only fit, rather than demonstrated, lymph node origin of most tumor T cells. Data fit most tumor T cells coming from lymph node, expanding in tumor. Tumor repertoires ranked between lymph nodes and nontumor tissue in diversity, with V and J gene preferences.

The chain joins TRBV20-1 to TRBJ1-3; D is unclear. Sequencing was done on a sample of breast tumor tissue. This clonotype was obtained from a female donor with breast cancer. Some clones in this sample may be carry-over from other donors' samples. CDR3 sequence reads: CSAESAGGNTIYF. In nucleotides, the CDR3 is TGCAGTGCAGAGTCGGCGGGGGGAAACACCATATATTTT.